This T cell receptor beta chain was sequenced for a study of blood T cell repertoires in COVID-19 (dated by TCRdb to 2018 to 2021). A note on the overall study: Collaborator samples came from the United States, Italy and Spain and covered acute and convalescent phases of COVID-19. The prospective study material was composed of cDNA or gDNA derived from T cells, B-cell-depleted T cells, or PBMCs. Subjects who had been exposed to COVID-19, were actively infected with it, or had recovered from it provided the deeply sampled blood TCRbeta repertoires that made up the dataset. A freely available public database, intended as a resource for researchers studying the immune response to SARS-CoV-2, is where the repertoires were released. Samples were obtained from the ongoing ImmuneRACE study (first 160 participants) and from 1,254 subjects provided by 6 global collaborators. The sample metadata nearly always contained a de-identified subject ID, COVID-19 status, age in years and sex. HLA class I and class II types, where available, came from metadata supplied by the sample provider rather than from assay-based typing.

V and J are trimmed by 5 bases and 4 bases, and the gene matches miss 10 bases of the junction. The CDR3 measures 15 amino acids from cysteine to phenylalanine. The retained sequence is limited to the CDR3, 45 bases, with the frame set at the first base. CDR1 and CDR2, per the germline V gene, are SGHAT and FQNNGV. TCRbeta CDR3 regions were amplified from genomic DNA by means of the immunoSEQ Assay, a bias-controlled multiplex PCR. As for the authors' bioinformatics: The number of nucleated cells in each sample was estimated from the amplification of reference gene primers within the assay. To quantify the absolute abundance of each unique TCRbeta CDR3 rearrangement, sequence reads were collapsed and filtered. Productive Simpson clonality was computed per sample as the square root of Simpson's diversity index over productive rearrangements. The source is immuneACCESS, and TCRdb retained only in-frame sequences with V and J called. Part of the clones is not carried over; for the studies checked, unresolved V genes explain less than half of this, and the remainder is unexplained. Clonal size and the V and J genes are those of that table, whereas D and trimming came from the DNA. The sample data list under 500,000 clones, and roughly 89% of these were observed just once. The ten top clones hold roughly 4.3% of the sample.

Each collaborating institution followed its own protocols to collect whole blood in K2EDTA tubes. Collaborator samples were shipped for TCRbeta analysis as frozen whole blood, isolated PBMCs, or DNA extracted from either sample type. As to this clone: Its antigen target is currently unknown. Qualities for individual bases were not recorded, and no much larger clone is one base off.

Overall study results and their limits: Clinical and demographic metadata were provided uncurated, with the amount varying by source and participant.

The sequence joins TRBV11-2 to TRBJ1-1; 7 of the junction bases match TRBD1. Sequencing was carried out using peripheral blood. This clonotype was obtained from a woman in her 30s with acute or convalescent COVID-19. CDR3 loop: CASSEAGGLGTEAFF. The nucleotide sequence reads TGTGCCAGCAGCGAAGCAGGGGGGCTGGGCACTGAAGCTTTCTTT.